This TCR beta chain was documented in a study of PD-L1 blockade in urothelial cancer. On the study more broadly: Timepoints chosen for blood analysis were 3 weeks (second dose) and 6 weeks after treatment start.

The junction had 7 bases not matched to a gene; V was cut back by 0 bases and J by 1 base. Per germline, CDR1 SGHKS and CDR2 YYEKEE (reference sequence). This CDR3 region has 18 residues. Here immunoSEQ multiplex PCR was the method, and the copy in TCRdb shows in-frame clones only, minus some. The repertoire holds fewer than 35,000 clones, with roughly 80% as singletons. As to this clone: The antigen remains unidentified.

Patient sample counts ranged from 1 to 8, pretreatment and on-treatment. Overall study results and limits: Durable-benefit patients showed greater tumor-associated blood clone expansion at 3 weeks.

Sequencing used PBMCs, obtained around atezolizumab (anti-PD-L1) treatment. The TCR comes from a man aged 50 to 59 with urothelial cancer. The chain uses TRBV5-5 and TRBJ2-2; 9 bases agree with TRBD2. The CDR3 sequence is CASSLAPRSGGNTGELFF. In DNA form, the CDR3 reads TGTGCCAGCAGCTTGGCCCCCCGTAGCGGGGGGAACACCGGGGAGCTGTTTTTT.